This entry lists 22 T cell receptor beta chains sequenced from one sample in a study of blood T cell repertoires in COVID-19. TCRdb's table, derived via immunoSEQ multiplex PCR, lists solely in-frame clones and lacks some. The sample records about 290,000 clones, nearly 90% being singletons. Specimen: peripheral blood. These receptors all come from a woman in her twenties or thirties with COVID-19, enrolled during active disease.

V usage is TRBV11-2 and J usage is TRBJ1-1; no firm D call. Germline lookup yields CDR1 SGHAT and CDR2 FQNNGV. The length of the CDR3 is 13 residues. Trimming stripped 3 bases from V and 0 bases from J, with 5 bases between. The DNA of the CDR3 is TGTGCCAGCAGCTTGGGCATGAACACTGAAGCTTTCTTT. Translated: CASSLGMNTEAFF.

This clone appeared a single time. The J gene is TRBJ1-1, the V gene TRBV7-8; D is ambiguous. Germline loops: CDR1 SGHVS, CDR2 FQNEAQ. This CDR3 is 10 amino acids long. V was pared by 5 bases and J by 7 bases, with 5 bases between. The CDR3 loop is CASSPYEAFF. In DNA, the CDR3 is TGTGCCAGCAGCCCCTATGAAGCTTTCTTT.

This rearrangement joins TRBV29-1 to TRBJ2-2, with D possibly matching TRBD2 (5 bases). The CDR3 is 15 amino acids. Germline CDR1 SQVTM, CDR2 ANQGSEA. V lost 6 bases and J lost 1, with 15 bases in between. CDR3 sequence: CSVGVRAGNTGELFF. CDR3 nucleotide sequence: TGCAGCGTGGGAGTTAGGGCCGGGAACACCGGGGAGCTGTTTTTT.

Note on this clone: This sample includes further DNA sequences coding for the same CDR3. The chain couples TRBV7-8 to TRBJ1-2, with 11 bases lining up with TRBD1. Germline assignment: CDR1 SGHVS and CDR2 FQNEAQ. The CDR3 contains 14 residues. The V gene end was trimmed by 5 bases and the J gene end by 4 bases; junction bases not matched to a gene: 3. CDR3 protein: CASSPGQGGYGYTF. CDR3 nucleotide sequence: TGTGCCAGCAGCCCGGGACAGGGGGGCTATGGCTACACCTTC.

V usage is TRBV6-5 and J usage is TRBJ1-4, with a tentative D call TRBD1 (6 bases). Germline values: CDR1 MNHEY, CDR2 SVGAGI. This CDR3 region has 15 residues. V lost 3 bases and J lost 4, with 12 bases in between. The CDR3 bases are TGTGCCAGCAGTTATCGAGGACAGAGTAATGAAAAACTGTTTTTT. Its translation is CASSYRGQSNEKLFF.

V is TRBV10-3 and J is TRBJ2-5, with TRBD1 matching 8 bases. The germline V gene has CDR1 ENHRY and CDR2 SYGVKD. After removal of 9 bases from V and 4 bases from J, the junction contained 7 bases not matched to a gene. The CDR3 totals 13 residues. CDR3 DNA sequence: TGTGCCATAGGACAGGGAATAGGAGAGACCCAGTACTTC. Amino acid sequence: CAIGQGIGETQYF.

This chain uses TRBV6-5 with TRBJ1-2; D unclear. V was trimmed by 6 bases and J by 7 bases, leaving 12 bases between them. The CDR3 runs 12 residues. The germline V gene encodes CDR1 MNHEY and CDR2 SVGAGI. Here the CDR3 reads CASSPGAGGYTF. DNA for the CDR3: TGTGCCAGCAGCCCCGGCGCGGGTGGCTACACCTTC.

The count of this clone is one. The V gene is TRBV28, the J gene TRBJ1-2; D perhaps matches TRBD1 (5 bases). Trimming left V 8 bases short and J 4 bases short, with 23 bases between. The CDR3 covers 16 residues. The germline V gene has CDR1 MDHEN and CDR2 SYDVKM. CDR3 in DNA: TGTGCCAGCCGAACTGGTGGGAACAGGCACGGCTATGGCTACACCTTC. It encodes CASRTGGNRHGYGYTF.

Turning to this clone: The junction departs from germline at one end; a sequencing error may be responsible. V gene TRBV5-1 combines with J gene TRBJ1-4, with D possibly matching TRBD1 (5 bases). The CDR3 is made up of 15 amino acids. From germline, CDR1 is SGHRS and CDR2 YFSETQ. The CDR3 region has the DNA TGCGCCAGCAGCTTTACGACAGCGCAAGCTCAAAATCTGTTTTTT. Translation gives CASSFTTAQAQNLFF.

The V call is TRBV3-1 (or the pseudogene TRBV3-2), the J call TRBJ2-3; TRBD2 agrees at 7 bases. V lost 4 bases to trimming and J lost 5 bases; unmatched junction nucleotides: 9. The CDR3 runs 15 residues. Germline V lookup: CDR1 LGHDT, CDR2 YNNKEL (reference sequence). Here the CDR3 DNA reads TGTGCCAGCAGCCCGAAAGCGGGGCGGGGAGATACGCAGTATTTT. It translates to CASSPKAGRGDTQYF.

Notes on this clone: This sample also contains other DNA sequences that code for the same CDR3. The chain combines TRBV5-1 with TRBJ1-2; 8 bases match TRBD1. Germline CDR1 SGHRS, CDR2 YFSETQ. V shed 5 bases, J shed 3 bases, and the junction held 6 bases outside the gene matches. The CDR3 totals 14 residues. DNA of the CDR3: TGCGCCAGCAGTTTTACAGGGGGGGACTATGGCTACACCTTC. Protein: CASSFTGGDYGYTF.

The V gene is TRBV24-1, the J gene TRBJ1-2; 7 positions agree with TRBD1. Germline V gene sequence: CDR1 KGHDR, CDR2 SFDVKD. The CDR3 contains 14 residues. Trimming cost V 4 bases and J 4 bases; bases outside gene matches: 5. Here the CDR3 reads CATSEPGQRYGYTF. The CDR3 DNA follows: TGTGCCACCAGTGAGCCGGGACAGCGCTATGGCTACACCTTC.

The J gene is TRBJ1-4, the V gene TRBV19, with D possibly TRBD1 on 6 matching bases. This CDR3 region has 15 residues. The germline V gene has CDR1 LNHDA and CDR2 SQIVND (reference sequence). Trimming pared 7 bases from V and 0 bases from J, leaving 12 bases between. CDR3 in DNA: TGTGCCAGTACCCCAGGGGCAGCAACTAATGAAAAACTGTTTTTT. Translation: CASTPGAATNEKLFF.

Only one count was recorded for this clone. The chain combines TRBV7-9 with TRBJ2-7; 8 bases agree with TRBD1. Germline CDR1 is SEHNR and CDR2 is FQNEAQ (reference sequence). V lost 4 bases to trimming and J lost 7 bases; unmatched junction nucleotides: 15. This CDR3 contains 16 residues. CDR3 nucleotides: TGTGCCAGCAGCTCCGTTGGTTACACAGGGGGGAGGGAGCAGTACTTC. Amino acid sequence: CASSSVGYTGGREQYF.

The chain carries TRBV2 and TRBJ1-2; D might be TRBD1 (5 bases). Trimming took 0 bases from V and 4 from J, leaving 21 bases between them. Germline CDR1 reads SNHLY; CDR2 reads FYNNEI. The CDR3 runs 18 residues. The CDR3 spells CASSEATSEDDRSYGYTF. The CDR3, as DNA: TGTGCCAGCAGTGAAGCCACCAGCGAAGATGACAGATCCTATGGCTACACCTTC.

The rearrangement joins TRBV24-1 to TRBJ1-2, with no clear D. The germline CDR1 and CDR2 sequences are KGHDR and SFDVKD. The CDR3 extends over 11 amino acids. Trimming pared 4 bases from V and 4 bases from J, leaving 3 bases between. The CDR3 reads CATSDGYGYTF. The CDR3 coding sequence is TGTGCCACCAGTGACGGCTATGGCTACACCTTC.

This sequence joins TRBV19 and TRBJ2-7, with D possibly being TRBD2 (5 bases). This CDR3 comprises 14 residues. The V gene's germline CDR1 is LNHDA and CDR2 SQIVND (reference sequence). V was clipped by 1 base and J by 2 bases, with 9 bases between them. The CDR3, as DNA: TGTGCCAGTAGTATAGGTGGGGAGACCTACGAGCAGTACTTC. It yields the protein CASSIGGETYEQYF.

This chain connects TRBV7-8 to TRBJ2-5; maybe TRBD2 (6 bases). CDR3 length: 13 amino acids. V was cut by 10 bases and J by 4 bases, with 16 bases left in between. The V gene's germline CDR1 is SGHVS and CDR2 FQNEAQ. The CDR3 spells CATGKGAGETQYF. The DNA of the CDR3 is TGTGCCACCGGGAAGGGAGCGGGAGAGACCCAGTACTTC.

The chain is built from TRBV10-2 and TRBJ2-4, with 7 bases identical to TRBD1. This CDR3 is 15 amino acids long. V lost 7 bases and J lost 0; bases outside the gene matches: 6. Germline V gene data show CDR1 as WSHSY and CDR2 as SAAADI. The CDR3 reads CASTGTATAKNIQYF. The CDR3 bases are TGCGCCAGCACCGGGACAGCAACAGCCAAAAACATTCAGTACTTC.

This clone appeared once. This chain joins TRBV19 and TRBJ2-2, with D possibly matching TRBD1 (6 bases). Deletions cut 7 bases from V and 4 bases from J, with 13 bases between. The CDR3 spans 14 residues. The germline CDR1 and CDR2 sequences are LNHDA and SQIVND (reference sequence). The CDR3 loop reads CASTLTGPTGELFF. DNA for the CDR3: TGTGCCAGTACCCTAACAGGGCCCACCGGGGAGCTGTTTTTT.

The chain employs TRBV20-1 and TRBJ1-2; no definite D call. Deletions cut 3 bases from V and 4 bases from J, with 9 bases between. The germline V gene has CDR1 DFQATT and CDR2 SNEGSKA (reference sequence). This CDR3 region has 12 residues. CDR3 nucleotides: TGCAGTGCTAGTCCACAACGCTATGGCTACACCTTC. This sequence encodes CSASPQRYGYTF.

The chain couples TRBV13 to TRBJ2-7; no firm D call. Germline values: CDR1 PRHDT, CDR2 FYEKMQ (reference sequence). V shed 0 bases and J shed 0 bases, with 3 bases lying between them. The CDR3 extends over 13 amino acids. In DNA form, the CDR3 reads TGTGCCAGCAGCTTAGGGGCCTCCTACGAGCAGTACTTC. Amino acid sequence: CASSLGASYEQYF. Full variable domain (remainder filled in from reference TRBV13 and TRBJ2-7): AAGVIQSPRHLIKEKRETATLKCYPIPRHDTVYWYQQGPGQDPQFLISFYEKMQSDKGSIPDRFSAQQFSDYHSELNMSSLELGDSALYFCASSLGASYEQYFGPGTRLTVT.